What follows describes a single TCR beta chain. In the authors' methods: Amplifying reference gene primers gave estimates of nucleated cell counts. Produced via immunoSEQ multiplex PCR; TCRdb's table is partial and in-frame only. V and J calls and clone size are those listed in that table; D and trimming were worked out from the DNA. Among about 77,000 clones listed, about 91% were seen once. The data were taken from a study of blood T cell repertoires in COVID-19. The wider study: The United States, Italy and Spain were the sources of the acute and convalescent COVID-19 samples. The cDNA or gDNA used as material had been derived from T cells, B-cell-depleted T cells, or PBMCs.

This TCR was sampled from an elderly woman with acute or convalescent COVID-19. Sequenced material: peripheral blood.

For the CDR3, the DNA is TGTGCCAGCAGGCGGGACAGGAGCTCTGGAAACACCATATATTTT. Translation gives CASRRDRSSGNTIYF. The V and J genes are TRBV6-5 and TRBJ1-3; 8 positions agree with TRBD1. V was pared by 6 bases and J by 0 bases, with 4 bases of the junction left unmatched. The germline V gene has CDR1 MNHEY and CDR2 SVGAGI. This CDR3 comprises 15 residues.